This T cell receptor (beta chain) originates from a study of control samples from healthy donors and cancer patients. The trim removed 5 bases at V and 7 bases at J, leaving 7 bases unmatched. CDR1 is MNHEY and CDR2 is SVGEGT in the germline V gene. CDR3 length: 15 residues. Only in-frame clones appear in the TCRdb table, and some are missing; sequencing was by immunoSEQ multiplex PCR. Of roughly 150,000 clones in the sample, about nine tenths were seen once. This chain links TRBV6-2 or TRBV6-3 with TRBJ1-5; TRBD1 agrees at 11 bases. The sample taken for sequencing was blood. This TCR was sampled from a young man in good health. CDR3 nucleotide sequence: TGTGCCAGCAGTACCGGGGGGACAGGGGGACAGCCCCAGCATTTT. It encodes CASSTGGTGGQPQHF.